This T cell receptor (beta chain) is from a study of blood T cell repertoires in COVID-19. Study overall: Researchers got acute and convalescent COVID-19 samples from the United States, Italy and Spain.

Participants, about 18 to 90 years old, spanned around 25 US areas. Cohort assignment relied on participant-reported clinical history. The data were produced by immunoSEQ multiplex PCR, yet TCRdb's version contains in-frame clones alone and is incomplete. Counted here are 200,000 to 250,000 clones, about 79% occurring once; the ten biggest clones make up about 1.3%. The sequence was collected from a woman in her 40s with acute COVID-19. The source material was PBMCs or T cells enriched from blood (not recorded which).

The chain's CDR3 is CASNWYFEETQYF. The CDR3 DNA sequence: TGTGCCAGCAACTGGTACTTTGAGGAGACCCAGTACTTC. The chain employs TRBV2 and TRBJ2-5; D is ambiguous. CDR1 SNHLY and CDR2 FYNNEI come from the germline V gene. Trimming pared 7 bases from V and 5 bases from J, leaving 14 bases between. This CDR3 contains 13 residues.